These T cell receptor beta chains were read from a single sample in a study of post-analysis software for immune sequencing data. TCRdb independently ran MiXCR on the PCR reads; one entry per CDR3 protein. The sample has roughly 650,000 distinct CDR3 sequences; about 60% are singletons. The material sequenced was blood. The receptors come from a girl aged 2-10 years with multiple sclerosis. CDR3s include the opening cysteine and the closing phenylalanine or tryptophan. A D gene is named only where the DNA matches it firmly. Not all rows give a size; the values are once, few, many and, for expanded clones, a class.

>TRBV5-1|-|TRBJ1-5|-
CASSLFPEANQPQHF
TGCGCCAGCAGCTTATTCCCTGAGGCCAATCAGCCCCAGCATTTT
>TRBV5-1|-|TRBJ2-5|-
CASSSKTQGQKETQYF
TGCGCCAGCAGCTCAAAGACACAGGGCCAAAAAGAGACCCAGTACTTC
>TRBV6-1|-|TRBJ2-5|TRBD1
CASSESPGGETQYF
TGTGCCAGCAGTGAATCGCCAGGGGGAGAGACCCAGTACTTC
>TRBV7-8|-|TRBJ2-7|-
CASSEGPSYEQYF
TGTGCCAGCAGCGAGGGACCGTCCTACGAGCAGTACTTC
>TRBV20-1|-|TRBJ2-5|TRBD2
CSAGLAGSETQYF
TGCAGTGCTGGACTAGCGGGATCTGAGACCCAGTACTTC
>TRBV10-2|-|TRBJ2-7|TRBD2
CASRHLAGGTYEQYF
TGCGCCAGCAGGCACCTAGCGGGAGGTACCTACGAGCAGTACTTC
>TRBV7-2|-|TRBJ2-5|TRBD2
CASSIYGLAGVQETQYF
TGTGCCAGCAGCATATACGGACTAGCGGGAGTTCAAGAGACCCAGTACTTC
>TRBV11-2|-|TRBJ2-1|TRBD1
CASSADRASSYNEQFF
TGTGCCAGCAGCGCGGACAGGGCGAGCTCCTACAATGAGCAGTTCTTC
>TRBV4-1|-|TRBJ2-7|-
CASSPKTAFSYEQYF
TGCGCCAGCAGCCCTAAGACAGCTTTTTCCTACGAGCAGTACTTC
>TRBV27|-|TRBJ2-7|TRBD1
CASRYTGGYEQYF
TGTGCCAGCAGGTATACAGGGGGCTACGAGCAGTACTTC
>TRBV18|-|TRBJ1-6|TRBD1
CASSLRDSNSPLHF
TGTGCCAGCTCACTCCGGGACAGTAATTCACCCCTCCACTTT
>TRBV5-1|few|TRBJ2-7|TRBD1
CASSPGQGGHEQYF
TGCGCCAGCAGCCCGGGACAGGGCGGGCACGAGCAGTACTTC
>TRBV12-3/TRBV12-4|once|TRBJ1-6|TRBD1
CASKARQGHSPLHF
TGTGCCAGCAAAGCCAGACAGGGTCATTCACCCCTCCACTTT
>TRBV15|-|TRBJ2-1|-
CATSSGGYIHEQFF
TGTGCCACCAGCAGTGGGGGATACATCCATGAGCAGTTCTTC
>TRBV7-3|-|TRBJ2-1|TRBD2
CASSTNGAGAYNEQFF
TGTGCCAGCAGCACAAACGGAGCGGGAGCATACAATGAGCAGTTCTTC
>TRBV5-5|-|TRBJ2-1|-
CASSPDIYYEQFF
TGTGCCAGCAGCCCCGACATCTACTATGAGCAGTTCTTC
>TRBV7-3|few|TRBJ1-2|-
CSKEGPYGYTF
TGTTCCAAAGAGGGACCCTATGGCTACACCTTC
>TRBV13|-|TRBJ2-1|TRBD2
CASSTLAGEQFF
TGTGCCAGCAGCACACTAGCGGGTGAGCAGTTCTTC
>TRBV28|-|TRBJ2-1|TRBD1
CASSQGQGRGEQFF
TGTGCCAGCAGTCAAGGACAGGGGAGGGGTGAGCAGTTCTTC
>TRBV10-3|few|TRBJ2-3|-
CAISERSTSTDTQYF
TGTGCCATCAGTGAACGGAGCACTAGCACAGATACGCAGTATTTT
>TRBV4-2|few|TRBJ2-1|-
CASSQDPRANEQFF
TGTGCCAGCAGCCAAGATCCCAGGGCCAATGAGCAGTTCTTC
>TRBV2|few|TRBJ2-7|TRBD1
CASSRDRREQYF
TGTGCCAGCAGTCGGGACAGGCGCGAGCAGTACTTC
>TRBV2|-|TRBJ2-6|TRBD1
CASQDRGSTGANVLTF
TGTGCCAGCCAGGACAGGGGTTCGACTGGGGCCAACGTCCTGACTTTC
>TRBV11-2|-|TRBJ2-1|TRBD2
CASSSTPGLRGNEQFF
TGTGCCAGCAGCTCTACGCCGGGACTAAGGGGCAATGAGCAGTTCTTC
>TRBV3-1|few|TRBJ2-7|-
CASSQATGLRGDYEQYF
TGTGCCAGCAGCCAAGCTACAGGGCTTCGGGGAGACTACGAGCAGTACTTC
>TRBV12-3/TRBV12-4|-|TRBJ1-2|TRBD1
CASILGQGGGYTF
TGTGCCAGCATTCTCGGACAGGGAGGCGGCTACACCTTC
>TRBV6-5|-|TRBJ2-5|-
CASSYSLTARGETQYF
TGTGCCAGCAGTTACTCGTTGACAGCCCGGGGAGAGACCCAGTACTTC
>TRBV6-6|few|TRBJ2-7|-
CASSYPSQYEQYF
TGTGCCAGCAGTTACCCCTCGCAATACGAGCAGTACTTC
>TRBV27|-|TRBJ1-6|TRBD1
CASSTSDRGYNSPLHF
TGTGCCAGCAGTACCTCTGACAGGGGGTATAATTCACCCCTCCACTTT
>TRBV2|few|TRBJ2-7|TRBD1
CASPRTGLPYEQYF
TGTGCCAGCCCTAGGACAGGGCTACCCTACGAGCAGTACTTC
>TRBV4-3|few|TRBJ2-3|-
CASSQELASTDTQYF
TGCGCCAGCAGCCAAGAGCTAGCAAGCACAGATACGCAGTATTTT
>TRBV27|-|TRBJ2-1|-
CASSILNEQFF
TGTGCCAGCAGTATCTTGAATGAGCAGTTCTTC